What follows are 30 T cell receptor beta chains derived from one specimen sequenced in a study of shared clonotypes between healthy human individuals. Only in-frame clones appear in the TCRdb table, and some are missing; sequencing was by immunoSEQ multiplex PCR. The sample carries over 300,000 clones, about nine tenths recorded once. The sample was memory CD8+ T cells sorted from blood. The sample's subset: CD45RO+ cells pooled with CCR7-negative TemRA cells. These receptors all stem from a man aged 18 to 35 in good health.

The chain uses TRBV5-6 and TRBJ2-1; 12 bases map to TRBD2. The junction had 1 base not matched to a gene; V was cut back by 5 bases and J by 7 bases. CDR1 and CDR2 from the germline V gene are SGHDT and YYEEEE. The CDR3 loop spans 13 amino acids. CDR3 DNA sequence: TGTGCCAGCAGTCTAGCGGGAGGGAATGAGCAGTTCTTC. Translated, it gives CASSLAGGNEQFF.

This sequence joins TRBV7-2 and TRBJ2-5; possible D gene TRBD2, 5 bases. CDR3 size: 13 residues. Germline loops: CDR1 SGHTA, CDR2 FQGNSA. V was shortened by 5 bases and J by 1 base, with 8 bases between the two germline ends. The CDR3 nucleotides read TGTGCCAGCAGCCACGAGGGCCAAGAGACCCAGTACTTC. It codes for CASSHEGQETQYF.

The rearrangement links TRBV7-3 to TRBJ2-1; no clear D. Germline V gene data show CDR1 as SGHTA and CDR2 as FQGTGA. This CDR3 has 13 residues. Between the trimmed V and J ends, which lost 2 bases and 9 bases, there was a span of 11 bases. The CDR3 DNA reads as TGTGCCAGCAGCTTATCCTTTGGCGGTGAGCAGTTCTTC. Residues: CASSLSFGGEQFF.

The chain recombines TRBV27 with TRBJ2-7; either TRBD1 or TRBD2 may supply D (5 bases each). Germline V gene lookup returns CDR1 MNHEY and CDR2 SMNVEV (reference sequence). The length of the CDR3 is 12 residues. V lost 7 bases to trimming and J lost 6 bases, with 13 bases between them. Here the CDR3 reads CASKGTGGEQYF. DNA of the CDR3: TGTGCCAGCAAGGGAACAGGAGGCGAGCAGTACTTC.

Concerning this clone: Other DNA sequences from this sample encode an identical CDR3 as well. The J gene is TRBJ2-7, the V gene TRBV9; D is possibly TRBD1 or TRBD2 (5 bases each). V was pared by 2 bases and J by 0 bases, with 9 bases between. Germline CDR1 and CDR2: SGDLS and YYNGEE. There are 14 residues in the CDR3. In nucleotides, the CDR3 is TGTGCCAGCAGCGTGGGGGATCTCTCCTACGAGCAGTACTTC. This sequence encodes CASSVGDLSYEQYF. Full variable domain (remainder filled in from reference TRBV9 and TRBJ2-7): DSGVTQTPKHLITATGQRVTLRCSPRSGDLSVYWYQQSLDQGLQFLIQYYNGEERAKGNILERFSAQQFPDLHSELNLSSLELGDSALYFCASSVGDLSYEQYFGPGTRLTVT.

This rearrangement joins TRBV28 to TRBJ2-7; a weak D match, TRBD1 (6 bases). CDR3 length: 14 residues. V was pared by 7 bases and J by 2 bases, with 15 bases between. Germline assignment: CDR1 MDHEN and CDR2 SYDVKM. CDR3 in amino acids: CASTLQGSTYEQYF. DNA of the CDR3: TGTGCCAGCACCCTACAGGGAAGTACCTACGAGCAGTACTTC.

The CDR3 nucleotides read TGTGCCAGCAGTTTATCGGGGTTTTCGGGGCATGGCTACACCTTC. Translating gives CASSLSGFSGHGYTF. V gene TRBV28 combines with J gene TRBJ1-2; the D gene is possibly TRBD1 (5 bases). Per germline, CDR1 MDHEN and CDR2 SYDVKM. The CDR3 contains 15 residues. Trimming shortened V by 1 base and J by 6 bases, and 15 bases separated the two germline ends.

The V gene is TRBV5-6, the J gene TRBJ2-1; TRBD2 matches 8 bases. Trimming at V came to 3 bases and at J to 2 bases, leaving 7 bases not matched to a gene. This CDR3 spans 16 amino acids. Germline CDR1 SGHDT, CDR2 YYEEEE. The DNA of the CDR3 is TGTGCCAGCAGCTCCGGACTAGCCCTCCCCTACAATGAGCAGTTCTTC. It translates to CASSSGLALPYNEQFF.

This clone was picked up a small number of times. The rearrangement links TRBV9 to TRBJ2-7; 10 positions agree with TRBD2. The CDR3 is 16 residues long. V shed 4 bases and J 6 bases; nucleotides not matched to a gene: 13. Germline loops: CDR1 SGDLS, CDR2 YYNGEE. The CDR3 here is CASSPYPSGSLIEQYF. The CDR3 DNA reads TGTGCCAGCAGCCCGTACCCTAGCGGGAGTCTGATCGAGCAGTACTTC.

J is TRBJ1-2 and V is TRBV4-3; D gene uncertain. V lost 4 bases and J lost 4, with 10 bases in between. The CDR3 is 13 residues long. Germline V lookup: CDR1 LGHNA, CDR2 YSLEER. The CDR3 DNA follows: TGCGCCAGCAGCCCGTCGGACGGCTATGGCTACACCTTC. It translates to CASSPSDGYGYTF.

CDR3 nucleotide sequence: TGTGCCTGGAGTGTAAAGGGCAGCCTAGATGAAAAACTGTTTTTT. Translating it yields CAWSVKGSLDEKLFF. This chain uses TRBV30 with TRBJ1-4, with D unresolved. CDR3 size: 15 residues. CDR1 and CDR2 (germline): GTSNPN, SVGIG (reference sequence). Trimming removed 0 bases at V and 6 bases at J, with 14 bases between. Combining the CDR3 with reference TRBV30 and TRBJ1-4 gives the whole variable domain SQTIHQWPATLVQPVGSPLSLECTVEGTSNPNLYWYRQAAGRGLQLLFYSVGIGQISSEVPQNLSASRPQDRQFILSSKKLLLSDSGFYLCAWSVKGSLDEKLFFGSGTQLSVL.

The chain uses TRBV2 and TRBJ2-7, with D tentatively TRBD1 (6 bases). V lost 6 bases and J lost 2, with 17 bases in between. This CDR3 has 15 amino acids. Germline V gene sequence: CDR1 SNHLY, CDR2 FYNNEI. The CDR3 sequence: CASSRTAIPPYEQYF. Here the CDR3 DNA reads TGTGCCAGCAGCCGGACAGCTATACCCCCCTACGAGCAGTACTTC.

The chain has TRBV9 and TRBJ1-1, with a tentative D call TRBD1 (6 bases). V was pared by 2 bases and J by 11 bases, with 16 bases between. The CDR3 is made up of 13 amino acids. Germline V lookup: CDR1 SGDLS, CDR2 YYNGEE. CDR3 loop: CASSVRDIFYAFF. In nucleotides, the CDR3 is TGTGCCAGCAGCGTCCGGGACATATTCTACGCTTTCTTT.

In nucleotides, the CDR3 is TGTGCCAGCAGCTTAGAACTAGTGATCTACGAGCAGTACTTC. Protein: CASSLELVIYEQYF. The rearrangement joins TRBV11-2 to TRBJ2-7; TRBD2 might be the D (5 bases). This CDR3 is built from 14 residues. Trimming shortened V by 0 bases and J by 3 bases, and 9 bases separated the two germline ends. The germline V gene has CDR1 SGHAT and CDR2 FQNNGV.

The chain links TRBV5-6 to TRBJ2-3, with TRBD2 as a possible D gene (5 bases). Germline V gives CDR1 SGHDT, CDR2 YYEEEE. V lost 2 bases and J 9 bases, leaving 13 bases between the germline ends. This CDR3 spans 13 amino acids. DNA for the CDR3: TGTGCCAGCAGCTTTGTGAGGGTAGAAACGCAGTATTTT. It encodes CASSFVRVETQYF.

CDR3 DNA: TGTGCCAGCAGCCCGGACAGCTATAGCAATCAGCCCCAGCATTTT. Its translation: CASSPDSYSNQPQHF. The V call is TRBV5-5, the J call TRBJ1-5; D might be TRBD1 (6 bases). CDR1 and CDR2 (germline): SGHKS, YYEKEE (reference sequence). CDR3 size: 15 residues. Trimming removed 4 bases at V and 0 bases at J, with 11 bases between.

The gene calls are TRBV7-2 and TRBJ2-1; D gene unclear. V was trimmed by 4 bases and J by 0 bases, leaving 10 bases between them. CDR1 SGHTA and CDR2 FQGNSA come from the germline V gene. The CDR3 totals 15 residues. The CDR3 reads CASSSAVSSYNEQFF. The CDR3 bases are TGTGCCAGCAGCTCGGCGGTAAGCTCCTACAATGAGCAGTTCTTC.

This sequence joins TRBV27 and TRBJ2-5; possibly TRBD1 or TRBD2 for D (5 bases each). V lost 5 bases to trimming and J lost 4 bases, with 17 bases between them. The CDR3 totals 15 residues. The germline gives CDR1 MNHEY, CDR2 SMNVEV (reference sequence). This CDR3 is CASSPGPGTVETQYF. The CDR3 DNA reads TGTGCCAGCAGTCCCGGCCCGGGGACGGTAGAGACCCAGTACTTC.

The rearrangement links TRBV2 to TRBJ2-3, with D uncertain. Germline CDR1 and CDR2: SNHLY and FYNNEI. CDR3 length: 12 amino acids. The V end lost 7 bases, the J end lost 4 bases, and 9 bases lay between the germline ends. This CDR3 is CASNPGPDTQYF. CDR3 DNA sequence: TGTGCCAGCAACCCTGGTCCAGATACGCAGTATTTT.

The DNA of the CDR3 is TGCGCCAGCAGTGAGTCTCCGGAGCGGGACGAGCAGTACTTC. Encoded protein: CASSESPERDEQYF. The genes are TRBV10-1 and TRBJ2-7; possibly TRBD2 for D (6 bases). The CDR3 has 14 residues. Per the germline V gene, CDR1 is WNHNN and CDR2 is SYGVQD (reference sequence). The V end was cut by 0 bases, the J end by 5 bases, with 11 bases between.

This chain uses TRBV7-9 with TRBJ2-1; maybe TRBD2 (6 bases). The CDR3 is 15 residues long. The germline gives CDR1 SEHNR, CDR2 FQNEAQ (reference sequence). Trimming cost V 0 bases and J 9 bases, with 15 bases left between them. CDR3 nucleotides: TGTGCCAGCAGCTTAGCGGCGGGGATTTGGTTTGAGCAGTTCTTC. It is translated as CASSLAAGIWFEQFF.

The genes are TRBV7-9 and TRBJ1-6, with a possible D match to TRBD1 (5 bases). CDR1 and CDR2 from the germline V gene are SEHNR and FQNEAQ (reference sequence). V shed 2 bases and J shed 3 bases, with 20 bases lying between them. The CDR3 is 19 residues long. CDR3 region: CASSLSRRGDRFYNSPLHF. Here the CDR3 DNA reads TGTGCCAGCAGCTTATCGCGCCGGGGCGACAGATTCTATAATTCACCCCTCCACTTT.

This rearrangement joins TRBV5-4 to TRBJ1-6; no reliable D call. With 3 bases removed from V and 2 bases from J, the gap between germline ends came to 0 bases. This CDR3 comprises 12 residues. CDR1 and CDR2 (germline): SGHNT, YYREEE (reference sequence). This CDR3 reads CASSSYNSPLHF. The CDR3 DNA reads as TGTGCCAGCAGCTCCTATAATTCACCCCTCCACTTT.

V gene TRBV7-9 combines with J gene TRBJ2-1, with TRBD1 identical over 9 bases. CDR3 length: 14 residues. Germline V gene sequence: CDR1 SEHNR, CDR2 FQNEAQ (reference sequence). The junction had 10 bases not matched to a gene; V was cut back by 11 bases and J by 5 bases. The CDR3 loop is CACTGGAYNNEQFF. The CDR3, as DNA: TGTGCCTGTACAGGGGGCGCTTATAACAATGAGCAGTTCTTC.

This clone was detected only once. This rearrangement joins TRBV5-6 to TRBJ1-4, with D hard to call. The CDR3 has 13 amino acids. The germline V gene encodes CDR1 SGHDT and CDR2 YYEEEE. Trimming left V 4 bases short and J 0 bases short, with 4 bases between. Here the CDR3 DNA reads TGTGCCAGCAGCGAAGCAACTAATGAAAAACTGTTTTTT. Translated: CASSEATNEKLFF.

The rearrangement links TRBV27 to TRBJ2-1; 11 nucleotides align to TRBD2. The CDR3 consists of 14 residues. V was clipped by 5 bases and J by 6 bases; unmatched bases: 3. Looked up from germline, CDR1 is MNHEY and CDR2 is SMNVEV (reference sequence). This chain's CDR3 is CASSAGTSGNEQFF. CDR3 in DNA: TGTGCCAGCAGTGCCGGGACTAGCGGCAATGAGCAGTTCTTC.

The chain uses TRBV7-8 and TRBJ2-7; D uncertain. Germline V gene data show CDR1 as SGHVS and CDR2 as FQNEAQ. The ends were cut back, 3 bases at V and 3 bases at J, with 15 bases in the middle. The CDR3 is 15 residues long. The CDR3 nucleotides are TGTGCCAGCAGCTTCTTCCGTCTGGTGGGCTACGAGCAGTACTTC. Protein product: CASSFFRLVGYEQYF.

The chain carries TRBV4-3 and TRBJ2-1; D unclear. Trimming took off 0 bases at V and 4 bases at J, with 13 bases between the two ends. The CDR3 runs to 16 residues. Germline loops: CDR1 LGHNA, CDR2 YSLEER. The CDR3 nucleotides are TGCGCCAGCAGCCAAGAAGGAAACCCTTTGTACAATGAGCAGTTCTTC. It encodes CASSQEGNPLYNEQFF.

The rearrangement links TRBV7-2 to TRBJ2-7; 7 bases fit TRBD1. V shed 3 bases and J 0 bases; nucleotides not matched to a gene: 5. This CDR3 has 15 amino acids. Germline loops: CDR1 SGHTA, CDR2 FQGNSA. CDR3 DNA sequence: TGTGCCAGCAGCTTCTCACAGGGGATCTCCTACGAGCAGTACTTC. It yields the protein CASSFSQGISYEQYF.

V and J are TRBV6-5 and TRBJ2-7, with D perhaps TRBD1 (6 bases). Germline V gives CDR1 MNHEY, CDR2 SVGAGI. V gave up 7 bases and J gave up 0 bases, with 13 bases separating them. The CDR3 has 14 amino acids. The DNA for the CDR3 is TGTGCCAGCACGACAGACAGGTTCTCCTACGAGCAGTACTTC. This sequence encodes CASTTDRFSYEQYF.